One sample yielded the 18 T cell receptor beta chains listed below, sequenced in a study of Ad26.COV2.S vaccination and SARS-CoV-2 variants. Noted treatment: around 19 received Ad26.COV2.S at low or high dose, single or two shots; a few received placebo; per-sample allocation not given. Samples analyzed were those drawn on day 63 after the first vaccine or placebo injection. TCRdb's table, derived via immunoSEQ multiplex PCR, lists solely in-frame clones and lacks some. The table lists about 420,000 clones, roughly 90% of them singletons. The input for sequencing was peripheral blood, taken in a trial of Ad26.COV2.S vaccine versus placebo. The receptor source for this set is a person aged 18 to 59 who received the Ad26.COV2.S COVID-19 vaccine or a placebo.

The chain is built from TRBV27 and TRBJ2-7; D is possibly TRBD2 (6 bases). CDR1 and CDR2 from the germline V gene are MNHEY and SMNVEV (reference sequence). V lost 2 bases and J 10 bases, leaving 18 bases between the germline ends. There are 14 residues in the CDR3. The CDR3 sequence: CASSLNDHLGGQYF. The CDR3 nucleotides are TGTGCCAGCAGTTTAAACGACCACCTCGGGGGACAGTACTTC.

This clone appeared a single time. The DNA for the CDR3 is TGTGCCAGCAGCTTAACAGGGAAGACAGATACGCAGTATTTT. It translates to CASSLTGKTDTQYF. The V gene is TRBV7-9, the J gene TRBJ2-3; the D gene is possibly TRBD1 (6 bases). Germline values: CDR1 SEHNR, CDR2 FQNEAQ (reference sequence). There are 14 residues in the CDR3. The germline V and J ends were trimmed by 2 bases and 3 bases, with 9 bases remaining between them.

This chain joins TRBV4-1 and TRBJ1-2; unclear D gene. Germline lookup yields CDR1 MGHRA and CDR2 YSYEKL. The CDR3 loop spans 15 amino acids. Trimming pared 1 base from V and 4 bases from J, leaving 13 bases between. The CDR3 nucleotides read TGCGCCAGCAGCCAAGCGTCAGGCGTCGGCTATGGCTACACCTTC. This encodes CASSQASGVGYGYTF.

This clone appeared a few times. The chain employs TRBV6-2 or TRBV6-3 and TRBJ2-7; the D is unclear. The CDR3 loop spans 12 amino acids. The V end was cut by 5 bases, the J end by 4 bases, with 9 bases between. CDR1 and CDR2 from the germline V gene are MNHEY and SVGEGT. Here the CDR3 reads CASSPQNYEQYF. In DNA, the CDR3 is TGTGCCAGCAGTCCCCAGAATTACGAGCAGTACTTC.

The chain combines TRBV5-4 with TRBJ2-2; 8 nucleotides match TRBD2. The V gene's germline CDR1 is SGHNT and CDR2 YYREEE (reference sequence). V shed 0 bases, J shed 2 bases, and the junction held 6 bases outside the gene matches. This CDR3 contains 17 residues. For the CDR3, the DNA is TGTGCCAGCAGCTTGGCGTGGCGGGGGGCTAACACCGGGGAGCTGTTTTTT. Its translation: CASSLAWRGANTGELFF.

V is TRBV9 and J is TRBJ1-1; TRBD1 is a possible D gene (5 bases). The CDR3 spans 15 residues. Germline CDR1 SGDLS, CDR2 YYNGEE. V gave up 2 bases and J gave up 0 bases, with 11 bases separating them. The CDR3 DNA is TGTGCCAGCAGCGTCCAGGGCCTTTTGAACACTGAAGCTTTCTTT. Its protein product is CASSVQGLLNTEAFF.

The gene calls are TRBV11-1 and TRBJ1-6; D is unresolved. This CDR3 has 15 amino acids. V lost 4 bases to trimming and J lost 0 bases, with 7 bases between them. CDR1 is SGHAT and CDR2 is FQDESV in the germline V gene (reference sequence). CDR3 nucleotide sequence: TGTGCCAGCAGCTCCGGGCGCTCCTATAATTCACCCCTCCACTTT. It yields the protein CASSSGRSYNSPLHF.

The CDR3 DNA is TGTGCCAGCAGCTTGTCAGTCGGGGGTACAGATACGCAGTATTTT. This translates into CASSLSVGGTDTQYF. This rearrangement joins TRBV5-4 to TRBJ2-3; a possible D gene is TRBD2 (6 bases). V lost 1 base and J 3 bases, leaving 12 bases between the germline ends. The CDR3 loop spans 15 amino acids. Germline V gene lookup returns CDR1 SGHNT and CDR2 YYREEE (reference sequence).

This chain links TRBV6-2 or TRBV6-3 with TRBJ2-2; D is undetermined. Germline assignment: CDR1 MNHEY and CDR2 SVGEGT. The CDR3 is 13 residues long. V lost 5 bases, J lost 7 bases, and 11 bases lay in between. As DNA, the CDR3 is TGTGCCAGCAGTATAAGACTGGGCGGGGAGCTGTTTTTT. Protein: CASSIRLGGELFF.

The rearrangement links TRBV11-3 to TRBJ2-1; D could derive from TRBD1 or TRBD2 (5 bases each). The CDR3 covers 14 residues. Trimming pared 4 bases from V and 6 bases from J, leaving 13 bases between. From germline, CDR1 is SGHNT and CDR2 YENEEA. CDR3 in DNA: TGTGCCAGCAGCTCCAGGACGGGGACCAATGAGCAGTTCTTC. The encoded protein is CASSSRTGTNEQFF. Supplemented by reference TRBV11-3 and TRBJ2-1, the full variable domain reads EAGVVQSPRYKIIEKKQPVAFWCNPISGHNTLYWYLQNLGQGPELLIRYENEEAVDDSQLPKDRFSAERLKGVDSTLKIQPAELGDSAVYLCASSSRTGTNEQFFGPGTRLTVL.

The chain combines TRBV28 with TRBJ1-4; D unclear. The CDR3 contains 14 residues. Trimming left V 2 bases short and J 5 bases short, with 9 bases between. The V gene's germline CDR1 is MDHEN and CDR2 SYDVKM. The CDR3 is CASSLVGYNEKLFF. In DNA form, the CDR3 reads TGTGCCAGCAGTTTAGTCGGATACAATGAAAAACTGTTTTTT.

V usage is TRBV14 and J usage is TRBJ2-6; D remains ambiguous. The CDR3 extends over 15 amino acids. CDR1 is SGHDN and CDR2 is FVKESK in the germline V gene. The V and J ends lost 2 bases and 0 bases respectively, with 5 bases between them. The chain's CDR3 is CASSQLSSGANVLTF. The CDR3 coding sequence is TGTGCCAGCAGCCAATTAAGCTCTGGGGCCAACGTCCTGACTTTC.

This chain joins TRBV5-6 and TRBJ2-1, with D perhaps TRBD2 (6 bases). The CDR3 extends over 12 amino acids. Germline loops: CDR1 SGHDT, CDR2 YYEEEE. The germline V and J ends were trimmed by 2 bases and 7 bases, with 7 bases remaining between them. CDR3 region: CASSLGRNEQFF. CDR3 nucleotide sequence: TGTGCCAGCAGCTTAGGGAGGAATGAGCAGTTCTTC.

CDR3 nucleotides: TGTGCCAGCAGCTTTCCCCTCCGGGCCGAGCAGTACTTC. Its translation: CASSFPLRAEQYF. The chain uses TRBV7-3 and TRBJ2-7; D is unclear. Germline values: CDR1 SGHTA, CDR2 FQGTGA. V lost 3 bases and J lost 6, with 12 bases in between. CDR3 length: 13 amino acids.

A remark on this clone: The same CDR3 is also encoded by other DNA sequences in this sample. The chain recombines TRBV6-2 or TRBV6-3 with TRBJ2-3, with D possibly TRBD2 on 6 matching bases. The ends were cut back, 0 bases at V and 0 bases at J, with 10 bases in the middle. The CDR3 has 16 residues. The V gene's germline CDR1 is MNHEY and CDR2 SVGEGT. This CDR3 is CASSYSLAASTDTQYF. CDR3 in DNA: TGTGCCAGCAGTTACTCGTTAGCGGCAAGCACAGATACGCAGTATTTT.

This chain uses TRBV9 with TRBJ2-5, with 13 nucleotides matching TRBD2. The V segment lost 4 bases and the J segment 5 bases; nucleotides outside the gene matches: 8. Germline V gives CDR1 SGDLS, CDR2 YYNGEE. CDR3 length: 16 residues. The CDR3, as DNA: TGTGCCAGCAGCCCATGGACTAGCGGGGGCGTGGAGACCCAGTACTTC. It yields the protein CASSPWTSGGVETQYF.

This clone was recorded only once. This chain links TRBV5-1 with TRBJ2-7; 7 bases agree with TRBD1. CDR1 and CDR2 from the germline V gene are SGHRS and YFSETQ. The CDR3 spans 15 residues. J gave up 5 bases and V 5 bases, and 13 bases lay outside the gene matches. The CDR3 region has the DNA TGCGCCAGCAGAGCAGGGACAGCCTTTTTCGACGAGCAGTACTTC. It yields the protein CASRAGTAFFDEQYF.

The gene calls are TRBV27 and TRBJ1-1; 8 nucleotides agree with TRBD1. Trimming took 5 bases from V and 1 from J; bases not matched to a gene: 6. Germline CDR1 and CDR2: MNHEY and SMNVEV (reference sequence). There are 15 residues in the CDR3. The CDR3 reads CASSPRTGTNTEAFF. DNA for the CDR3: TGTGCCAGCAGTCCTCGGACAGGGACGAACACTGAAGCTTTCTTT.